This paragraph covers one TCR beta chain sequence. Other DNA sequences from this sample encode an identical CDR3 as well. The sample belongs to a study of control samples from healthy donors and cancer patients. The assay was immunoSEQ multiplex PCR, and TCRdb's table has in-frame clones only and misses some. The sample shows roughly 74,000 clones, roughly 93% of them seen only once. Trimming stripped 3 bases from V and 9 bases from J, with 18 bases between. CDR1 is DFQATT and CDR2 is SNEGSKA in the germline V gene (reference sequence). The CDR3 sequence is 14 residues long. The clonotype was recovered from a woman aged 18-29 years in good health. The chain uses TRBV20-1 and TRBJ2-1; a possible D gene is TRBD1 (6 bases). Sequencing was performed on blood. The CDR3 DNA sequence: TGCAGTGCTAGTTTCCCAGGGGTCCGGGGTGAGCAGTTCTTC. Encoded protein: CSASFPGVRGEQFF.